This T cell receptor beta chain was recorded in a study of T cells in Graves' hyperthyroidism and ophthalmopathy. Study results and caveats: In blood, most of the thyroid clonotypes expanded above 0.001 were also present.

The investigators amplified TCR beta CDR3 regions from RNA transcripts. A set of HTBI primers served as the primers for a first-round RT-PCR of the TCR CDR3. MiXCR, run by TCRdb on the multiplex PCR reads, gives a single entry per CDR3 protein. The sample consists of roughly 500,000 distinct CDR3 sequences, 46% of them appearing once. Germline V CDR1 and CDR2: LGHNT, FRNRAP. Trimming shortened V by 3 bases and J by 2 bases, and 16 bases separated the two germline ends. CDR3 length equals 17 residues. This clonotype has more than one count but fewer than ten. Its antigen is unidentified. The sequence came from an adult woman with Graves' disease, either hyperthyroidism or ophthalmopathy (not recorded which). The rearrangement links TRBV12-5 to TRBJ2-2; D possibly corresponds to TRBD1 (6 bases). The specimen sequenced was peripheral blood or thyroid tissue (not recorded which). For the CDR3, the DNA is TGTGCTAGTGGTTTCACGGGACACCTCATAAACACCGGGGAGCTGTTTTTT. It is translated as CASGFTGHLINTGELFF.